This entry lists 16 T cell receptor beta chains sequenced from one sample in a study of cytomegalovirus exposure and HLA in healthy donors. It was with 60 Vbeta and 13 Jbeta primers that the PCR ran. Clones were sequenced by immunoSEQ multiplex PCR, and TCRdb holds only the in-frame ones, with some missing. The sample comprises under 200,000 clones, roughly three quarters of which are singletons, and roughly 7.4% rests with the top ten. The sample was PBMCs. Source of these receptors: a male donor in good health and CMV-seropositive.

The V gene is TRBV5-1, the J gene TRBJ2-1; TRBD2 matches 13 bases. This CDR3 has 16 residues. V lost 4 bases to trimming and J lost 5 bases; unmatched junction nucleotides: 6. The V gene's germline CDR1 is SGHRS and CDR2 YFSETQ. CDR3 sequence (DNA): TGCGCCAGCAGCAGTGACGGACTAGCGGGGGACAATGAGCAGTTCTTC. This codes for CASSSDGLAGDNEQFF.

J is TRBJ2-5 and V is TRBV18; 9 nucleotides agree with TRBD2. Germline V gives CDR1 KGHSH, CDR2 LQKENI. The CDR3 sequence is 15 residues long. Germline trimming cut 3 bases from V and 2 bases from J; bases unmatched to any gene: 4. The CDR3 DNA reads TGTGCCAGCTCACCCCTTGCGGGAGGGCAAGAGACCCAGTACTTC. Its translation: CASSPLAGGQETQYF. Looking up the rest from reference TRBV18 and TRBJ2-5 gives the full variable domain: NAGVMQNPRHLVRRRGQEARLRCSPMKGHSHVYWYRQLPEEGLKFMVYLQKENIIDESGMPKERFSAEFPKEGPSILRIQQVVRGDSAAYFCASSPLAGGQETQYFGPGTRLLVL.

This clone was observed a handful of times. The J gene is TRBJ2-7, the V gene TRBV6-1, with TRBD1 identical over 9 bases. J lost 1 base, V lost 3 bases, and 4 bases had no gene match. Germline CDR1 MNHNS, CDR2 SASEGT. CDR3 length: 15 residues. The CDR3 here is CASSDLGQGSYEQYF. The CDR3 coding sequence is TGTGCCAGCAGTGATCTAGGACAGGGGTCCTACGAGCAGTACTTC.

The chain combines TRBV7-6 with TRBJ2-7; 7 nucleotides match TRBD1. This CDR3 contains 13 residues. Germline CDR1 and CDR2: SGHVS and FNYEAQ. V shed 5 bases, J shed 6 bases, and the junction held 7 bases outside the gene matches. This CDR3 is CASSLRAGGEQYF. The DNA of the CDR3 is TGTGCCAGCAGCCTTCGTGCAGGGGGCGAGCAGTACTTC.

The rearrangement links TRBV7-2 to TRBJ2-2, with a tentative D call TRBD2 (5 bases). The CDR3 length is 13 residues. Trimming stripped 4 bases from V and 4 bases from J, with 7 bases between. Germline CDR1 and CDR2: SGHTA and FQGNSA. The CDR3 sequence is CASSSSGTGELFF. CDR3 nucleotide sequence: TGTGCCAGCAGCTCAAGCGGCACCGGGGAGCTGTTTTTT.

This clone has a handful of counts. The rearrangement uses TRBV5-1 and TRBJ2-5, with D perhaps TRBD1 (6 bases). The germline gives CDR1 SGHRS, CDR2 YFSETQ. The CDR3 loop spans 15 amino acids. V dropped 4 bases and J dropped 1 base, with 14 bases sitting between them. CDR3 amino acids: CASSDSGHPQETQYF. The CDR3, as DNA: TGCGCCAGCAGCGACTCGGGACACCCCCAAGAGACCCAGTACTTC.

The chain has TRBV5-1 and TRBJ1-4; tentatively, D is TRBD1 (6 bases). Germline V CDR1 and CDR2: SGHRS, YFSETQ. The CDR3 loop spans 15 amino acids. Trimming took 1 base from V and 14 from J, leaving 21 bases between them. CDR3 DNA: TGCGCCAGCAGCTTGCAGGGAGGGGGGCCGTCCCCCCTGTTTTTT. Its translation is CASSLQGGGPSPLFF.

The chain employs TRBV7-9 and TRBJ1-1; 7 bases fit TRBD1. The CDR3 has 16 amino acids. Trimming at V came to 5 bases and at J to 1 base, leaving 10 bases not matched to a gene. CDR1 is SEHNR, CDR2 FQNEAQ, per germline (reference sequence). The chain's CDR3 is CASSPPPEGANTEAFF. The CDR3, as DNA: TGTGCCAGCAGCCCCCCCCCGGAGGGGGCGAACACTGAAGCTTTCTTT.

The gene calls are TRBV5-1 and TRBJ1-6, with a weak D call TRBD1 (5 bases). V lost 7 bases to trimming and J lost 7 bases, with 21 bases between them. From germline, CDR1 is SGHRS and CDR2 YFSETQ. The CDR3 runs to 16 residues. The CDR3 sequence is CASADRPPGPNSPLHF. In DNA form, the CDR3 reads TGCGCCAGCGCCGACAGACCCCCTGGGCCCAATTCACCCCTCCACTTT.

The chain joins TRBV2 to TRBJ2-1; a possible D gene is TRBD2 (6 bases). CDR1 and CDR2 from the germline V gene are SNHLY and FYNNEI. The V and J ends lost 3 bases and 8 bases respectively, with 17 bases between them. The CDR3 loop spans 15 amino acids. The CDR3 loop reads CASSEVGGGEYEQFF. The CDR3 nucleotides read TGTGCCAGCAGTGAGGTGGGGGGTGGGGAATATGAGCAGTTCTTC.

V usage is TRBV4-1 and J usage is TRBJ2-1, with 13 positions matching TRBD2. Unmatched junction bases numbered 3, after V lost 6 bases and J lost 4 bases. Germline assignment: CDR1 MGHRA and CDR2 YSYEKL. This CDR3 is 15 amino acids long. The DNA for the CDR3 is TGCGCCAGCAGGGGACTAGCGGGGCAGTACAATGAGCAGTTCTTC. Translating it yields CASRGLAGQYNEQFF.

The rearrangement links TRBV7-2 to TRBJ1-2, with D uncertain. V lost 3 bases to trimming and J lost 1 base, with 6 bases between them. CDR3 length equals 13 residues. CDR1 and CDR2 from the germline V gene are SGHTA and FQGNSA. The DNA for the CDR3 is TGTGCCAGCAGCTTCGGGATTAACTATGGCTACACCTTC. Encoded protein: CASSFGINYGYTF.

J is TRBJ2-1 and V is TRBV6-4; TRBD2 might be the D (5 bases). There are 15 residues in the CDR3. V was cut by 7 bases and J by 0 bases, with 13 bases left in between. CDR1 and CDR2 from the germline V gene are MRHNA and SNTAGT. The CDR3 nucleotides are TGTGCCAGCACCAGGAGGCGATTCTCCTACAATGAGCAGTTCTTC. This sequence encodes CASTRRRFSYNEQFF.

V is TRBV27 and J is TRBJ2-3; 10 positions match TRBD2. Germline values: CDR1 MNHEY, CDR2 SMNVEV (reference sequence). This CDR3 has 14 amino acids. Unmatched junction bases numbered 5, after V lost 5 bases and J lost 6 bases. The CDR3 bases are TGTGCCAGCAGTAGAAGCGGGGGGGGTGATACGCAGTATTTT. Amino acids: CASSRSGGGDTQYF.

DNA for the CDR3: TGTGCCAGCACCTCACAGTACTACACTGAAGCTTTCTTT. Protein sequence: CASTSQYYTEAFF. This chain uses TRBV6-5 with TRBJ1-1; D uncertain. The CDR3 covers 13 residues. Germline lookup yields CDR1 MNHEY and CDR2 SVGAGI. V lost 7 bases and J lost 3, with 12 bases in between.

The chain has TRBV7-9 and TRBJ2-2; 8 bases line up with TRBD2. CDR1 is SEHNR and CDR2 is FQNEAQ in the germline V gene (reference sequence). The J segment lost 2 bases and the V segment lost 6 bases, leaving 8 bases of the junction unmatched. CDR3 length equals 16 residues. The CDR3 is CASRRTGGGNTGELFF. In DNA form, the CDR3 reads TGTGCCAGCAGGAGGACCGGGGGGGGAAACACCGGGGAGCTGTTTTTT.